Below are 11 T cell receptor beta chains sequenced from a single sample in a study of T cells in narcolepsy. The table came from immunoSEQ multiplex PCR; TCRdb's copy has only in-frame clones and leaves some out. The sample yields 3,000 to 4,000 clones, around two thirds seen once. Sequences were obtained from CD45RA- memory CD8+ T cells from PBMCs. These receptors were obtained from a human donor with narcolepsy.

This clone was seen a single time. The germline gene is not matched at one end of the junction; a read error may be the cause. Different DNA sequences within this sample yield the same CDR3. The chain links TRBV5-5 to TRBJ1-4, with D unresolved. Germline assignment: CDR1 SGHKS and CDR2 YYEKEE (reference sequence). This CDR3 comprises 12 residues. The CDR3 loop reads CASSLDPEKLFF. In DNA, the CDR3 is TGTGCCAGCAGTTTGGACCCCGAAAAACTGTTTTTT.

This clone was recorded only once. V gene TRBV4-2 combines with J gene TRBJ1-6; no firm D call. The V and J ends lost 0 bases and 6 bases respectively, with 15 bases between them. The CDR3 spans 17 residues. The germline V gene encodes CDR1 LGHNA and CDR2 YNFKEQ. CDR3: CASSQDLGFLLNSPLHF. The CDR3 nucleotides are TGTGCCAGCAGCCAAGATCTGGGGTTTTTACTTAATTCACCCCTCCACTTT.

This clone was observed a few times. This chain connects TRBV27 to TRBJ2-2; tentatively, D is TRBD2 (6 bases). V was clipped by 4 bases and J by 5 bases, with 11 bases between them. The CDR3 covers 14 residues. From germline, CDR1 is MNHEY and CDR2 SMNVEV (reference sequence). CDR3 amino acids: CASSYTSLTGELFF. CDR3 DNA sequence: TGTGCCAGCAGTTACACTAGCTTGACCGGGGAGCTGTTTTTT.

CDR3 residues: CASSYSQRRAYEQYF. CDR3 nucleotide sequence: TGTGCCAGCAGTTACTCCCAGCGGAGAGCCTACGAGCAGTACTTC. The genes are TRBV27 and TRBJ2-7; D is perhaps TRBD2 (5 bases). The CDR3 runs 15 residues. From germline, CDR1 is MNHEY and CDR2 SMNVEV (reference sequence). V was pared by 4 bases and J by 2 bases, with 15 bases between.

The chain couples TRBV9 to TRBJ1-4; D is perhaps TRBD1 (6 bases). The CDR3 runs to 15 residues. Per germline, CDR1 SGDLS and CDR2 YYNGEE. V lost 1 base and J 7 bases, leaving 14 bases between the germline ends. CDR3 loop: CASSVSYRVGEKLFF. In DNA form, the CDR3 reads TGTGCCAGCAGCGTAAGTTACAGGGTCGGTGAAAAACTGTTTTTT.

This clone is large by share. This CDR3 is also generated by other DNA sequences in the sample. The chain carries TRBV10-2 and TRBJ1-3; the D is unclear. The V gene lost 6 bases and the J gene lost 0 bases, with 9 bases spanning the gap. The CDR3 is 14 amino acids. The germline gives CDR1 WSHSY, CDR2 SAAADI. The CDR3 DNA sequence: TGCGCCAGCAGGGAGGCGGGCTCTGGAAACACCATATATTTT. Translated: CASREAGSGNTIYF.

There are a few counts of this clone. The V gene is TRBV7-6, the J gene TRBJ1-4; D is unresolved. This CDR3 has 13 amino acids. Germline lookup yields CDR1 SGHVS and CDR2 FNYEAQ. V lost 1 base, J lost 8 bases, and 8 bases lay in between. CDR3 residues: CASSLDVAEKLFF. The CDR3 region has the DNA TGTGCCAGCAGCTTAGATGTTGCGGAAAAACTGTTTTTT.

In this sample, this clone turned up once. The J gene is TRBJ2-5, the V gene TRBV30; 8 nucleotides line up with TRBD1. The CDR3 covers 14 residues. V shed 4 bases, J shed 1 base, and the junction held 5 bases outside the gene matches. The germline V gene encodes CDR1 GTSNPN and CDR2 SVGIG (reference sequence). The CDR3 region has the DNA TGTGCCTGGACGACAGGGGAGCCCCAAGAGACCCAGTACTTC. It translates to CAWTTGEPQETQYF.

The rearrangement uses TRBV13 and TRBJ1-2; TRBD1 agrees at 7 bases. There are 15 residues in the CDR3. V lost 4 bases to trimming and J lost 3 bases; unmatched junction nucleotides: 8. The V gene's germline CDR1 is PRHDT and CDR2 FYEKMQ (reference sequence). The CDR3, as DNA: TGTGCCAGCAGCTCCAGTTTAGGGGGCGACTATGGCTACACCTTC. Amino acid sequence: CASSSSLGGDYGYTF.

The chain couples TRBV5-1 to TRBJ2-3; 11 bases fit TRBD1. The germline V gene encodes CDR1 SGHRS and CDR2 YFSETQ. The CDR3 has 16 residues. V lost 0 bases and J lost 3; bases outside the gene matches: 3. CDR3 in amino acids: CASSLAGQGATDTQYF. The CDR3 DNA reads as TGCGCCAGCAGCTTGGCCGGACAGGGGGCAACAGATACGCAGTATTTT. The full variable domain, its missing parts supplied by reference TRBV5-1 and TRBJ2-3, is KAGVTQTPRYLIKTRGQQVTLSCSPISGHRSVSWYQQTPGQGLQFLFEYFSETQRNKGNFPGRFSGRQFSNSRSEMNVSTLELGDSALYLCASSLAGQGATDTQYFGPGTRLTVL.

The V call is TRBV7-6, the J call TRBJ2-1, with D perhaps being TRBD1 or TRBD2 (6 bases each). The germline V gene has CDR1 SGHVS and CDR2 FNYEAQ. This CDR3 spans 14 amino acids. V was clipped by 0 bases and J by 7 bases, with 10 bases between them. Written as DNA, the CDR3 is TGTGCCAGCAGCTTAGCGGGGGGCGGGAATGAGCAGTTCTTC. Translated, it gives CASSLAGGGNEQFF.